The 29 T cell receptor beta chains presented below share a single source sample, sequenced in a study of beta chain features in type 1 diabetes. Broader study findings: Shortening of TCRB CDR3s, moderate but significant, appeared in all four CD4+ subsets of Type 1 diabetes patients.

Which antigens these TCRs recognize remains unknown. The isolated RNA, all of it, was reverse transcribed, so expressed TCRB transcripts were what got sequenced. The repertoire was sequenced with immunoSEQ multiplex PCR; TCRdb's copy has only in-frame clones and lacks some. The sample records approximately 260,000 clones, around 25% being singletons. The sequencing input was naive CD4+ T cells from blood. These TCRs come from a woman in her 30s with type 1 diabetes.

The V call is TRBV2, the J call TRBJ2-1; 11 bases are a match to TRBD1. The germline CDR1 and CDR2 sequences are SNHLY and FYNNEI. This CDR3 comprises 14 residues. The V gene end was trimmed by 3 bases and the J gene end by 9 bases; junction bases not matched to a gene: 4. This chain's CDR3 is CASSEGTGGLEQFF. The CDR3 coding sequence is TGTGCCAGCAGTGAGGGGACAGGGGGTCTTGAGCAGTTCTTC.

This clone was seen a handful of times. The same CDR3 arises from other DNA sequences in this sample as well. CDR3 protein: CASSRQGGETQYF. The CDR3 coding sequence is TGTGCCAGTAGCCGACAGGGCGGAGAGACCCAGTACTTC. The chain has TRBV19 and TRBJ2-5, with 7 positions matching TRBD1. The V and J ends lost 6 bases and 4 bases, in that order; junction bases with no gene match: 5. CDR3 length equals 13 residues. The germline V gene has CDR1 LNHDA and CDR2 SQIVND (reference sequence).

This clone has just a few counts. V and J are TRBV30 and TRBJ2-4; TRBD2 aligns across 7 bases. V was pared by 4 bases and J by 5 bases, with 5 bases of the junction left unmatched. The CDR3 contains 13 residues. Germline V lookup: CDR1 GTSNPN, CDR2 SVGIG (reference sequence). The CDR3 nucleotides are TGTGCCTGGACCTCGGGGAGGGAAAACATTCAGTACTTC. The encoded protein is CAWTSGRENIQYF. Full variable domain (rest looked up from reference TRBV30 and TRBJ2-4): SQTIHQWPATLVQPVGSPLSLECTVEGTSNPNLYWYRQAAGRGLQLLFYSVGIGQISSEVPQNLSASRPQDRQFILSSKKLLLSDSGFYLCAWTSGRENIQYFGAGTRLSVL.

This clone was recorded a few times. The rearrangement links TRBV4-1 to TRBJ2-1; no firm D call. Trimming removed 0 bases from V and 1 base from J, with 7 bases in between. The CDR3 extends over 15 amino acids. Germline V CDR1 and CDR2: MGHRA, YSYEKL. CDR3 region: CASSQDPVSYNEQFF. The CDR3, as DNA: TGCGCCAGCAGCCAAGATCCCGTATCCTACAATGAGCAGTTCTTC.

The chain is built from TRBV29-1 and TRBJ2-5; 8 nucleotides align to TRBD2. From germline, CDR1 is SQVTM and CDR2 ANQGSEA. The CDR3 length is 15 residues. The trim removed 4 bases at V and 1 base at J, leaving 8 bases unmatched. CDR3 protein: CSVGGLGAGQETQYF. The CDR3 DNA reads as TGCAGCGTTGGGGGACTAGGGGCCGGCCAAGAGACCCAGTACTTC.

The J gene is TRBJ2-5, the V gene TRBV19; D call uncertain. Germline CDR1 is LNHDA and CDR2 is SQIVND (reference sequence). This CDR3 comprises 15 residues. V lost 3 bases and J lost 1, with 12 bases in between. CDR3 nucleotides: TGTGCCAGTAGTATTAATCAAGCCTCCCAAGAGACCCAGTACTTC. Protein product: CASSINQASQETQYF.

This clone turned up a few times. V is TRBV5-4 and J is TRBJ2-1; TRBD2 aligns across 8 bases. The germline gives CDR1 SGHNT, CDR2 YYREEE (reference sequence). The junction had 7 bases not matched to a gene; V was cut back by 0 bases and J by 2 bases. The CDR3 covers 17 residues. CDR3 sequence: CASSLAGSGGTYNEQFF. As DNA, the CDR3 is TGTGCCAGCAGCTTGGCCGGGTCGGGAGGGACCTACAATGAGCAGTTCTTC.

The table lists this clone with a few counts. The limits of the CDR3 on the DNA are not certain, so only TCRdb's listed CDR3 is given. The chain joins TRBV5-1 to TRBJ1-5. CDR1 and CDR2 (germline): SGHRS, YFSETQ. The CDR3 spans 15 amino acids, including both terminal residues. The CDR3 spells CASSFLEKRNQPQHF.

CDR3 DNA: TGTGCCAGCAGCTCAGGGGCACTATACACTGAAGCTTTCTTT. Residues: CASSSGALYTEAFF. The genes are TRBV7-9 and TRBJ1-1; possible D gene TRBD1, 6 bases. The V end was cut by 4 bases, the J end by 3 bases, with 12 bases between. Germline CDR1 reads SEHNR; CDR2 reads FQNEAQ (reference sequence). The CDR3 spans 14 residues.

This clone was observed a few times. The chain carries TRBV18 and TRBJ2-3, with D perhaps matching TRBD2 (6 bases). Germline CDR1 reads KGHSH; CDR2 reads LQKENI. The length of the CDR3 is 15 residues. With 3 bases removed from V and 2 bases from J, the gap between germline ends came to 12 bases. CDR3 coding DNA: TGTGCCAGCTCACCGCCGGGACTTACCACAGATACGCAGTATTTT. Its translation: CASSPPGLTTDTQYF.

This clone was seen a handful of times. The CDR3 region is CAWRGTSGRGAYEQYF. In DNA form, the CDR3 reads TGTGCCTGGAGAGGGACTAGCGGGAGGGGCGCCTACGAGCAGTACTTC. V usage is TRBV30 and J usage is TRBJ2-7, with 16 bases that match TRBD2. Unmatched junction bases numbered 4, after V lost 3 bases and J lost 2 bases. The CDR3 has 16 amino acids. Per the germline V gene, CDR1 is GTSNPN and CDR2 is SVGIG (reference sequence). Full variable domain (missing parts from reference TRBV30 and TRBJ2-7): SQTIHQWPATLVQPVGSPLSLECTVEGTSNPNLYWYRQAAGRGLQLLFYSVGIGQISSEVPQNLSASRPQDRQFILSSKKLLLSDSGFYLCAWRGTSGRGAYEQYFGPGTRLTVT.

The V call is TRBV7-2, the J call TRBJ1-2; D ambiguous. The germline CDR1 and CDR2 sequences are SGHTA and FQGNSA. This CDR3 has 12 residues. The germline V and J ends were trimmed by 5 bases and 8 bases, with 12 bases remaining between them. CDR3 loop: CASSATLAGYTF. The DNA of the CDR3 is TGTGCCAGCAGCGCGACTTTGGCGGGCTACACCTTC.

Concerning this clone itself: Other DNA variants within this sample encode the same CDR3. The CDR3 is CASSLLGSSYNEQFF. The CDR3 DNA reads as TGCGCCAGCAGCTTGCTGGGGAGCTCCTACAATGAGCAGTTCTTC. The genes are TRBV5-1 and TRBJ2-1; D possibly corresponds to TRBD2 (5 bases). This CDR3 has 15 amino acids. Germline V CDR1 and CDR2: SGHRS, YFSETQ. V shed 1 base and J shed 0 bases, with 8 bases lying between them.

This clone occurred a few times. This chain joins TRBV29-1 and TRBJ2-7, with D perhaps matching TRBD2 (5 bases). The CDR3 is 12 amino acids. Germline assignment: CDR1 SQVTM and CDR2 ANQGSEA. With 4 bases removed from V and 6 bases from J, the gap between germline ends came to 13 bases. The CDR3 region is CSVGSSAGEQYF. Written as DNA, the CDR3 is TGCAGCGTTGGCAGTAGCGCGGGCGAGCAGTACTTC.

This clone was seen a handful of times. The chain combines TRBV7-9 with TRBJ1-1; D is unclear. The germline V and J ends were trimmed by 0 bases and 7 bases, with 12 bases remaining between them. Germline CDR1 and CDR2: SEHNR and FQNEAQ (reference sequence). This CDR3 contains 14 residues. This chain's CDR3 is CASSLAWETSEAFF. CDR3 sequence (DNA): TGTGCCAGCAGCTTAGCATGGGAGACCAGTGAAGCTTTCTTT.

V is TRBV30 and J is TRBJ1-1, with a weak D call TRBD1 (6 bases). The CDR3 runs 13 residues. V was clipped by 1 base and J by 10 bases, with 16 bases between them. Germline V gene data show CDR1 as GTSNPN and CDR2 as SVGIG (reference sequence). Here the CDR3 reads CAWSGGQLLPAFF. As DNA, the CDR3 is TGTGCCTGGAGTGGAGGACAGTTACTGCCAGCTTTCTTT.

This clone was observed a handful of times. The chain has TRBV11-2 and TRBJ2-3, with D uncertain. The CDR3 has 14 residues. Trimming removed 1 base from V and 6 bases from J, with 11 bases in between. CDR1 and CDR2 from the germline V gene are SGHAT and FQNNGV. Here the CDR3 DNA reads TGTGCCAGCAGCTTAGTCAGGCAGGCGGATACGCAGTATTTT. Translation: CASSLVRQADTQYF.

This clone was seen more than once but under ten times. The gene calls are TRBV25-1 and TRBJ2-2, with TRBD1 matching 8 bases. V trimming: 8 bases; J trimming: 6 bases; junction bases outside the gene matches: 8. This CDR3 contains 14 residues. Germline V gives CDR1 MGHDK, CDR2 SYGVNS. The CDR3 DNA reads as TGTGCCAGCTCGAGGACAGGGACCTCCGGGGAGCTGTTTTTT. This encodes CASSRTGTSGELFF.

This clone was counted between two and nine times. The chain is built from TRBV5-1 and TRBJ2-1; 7 bases agree with TRBD2. CDR1 is SGHRS and CDR2 is YFSETQ in the germline V gene. With 2 bases clipped from V and 2 bases from J, the junction kept 4 bases outside the gene matches. The CDR3 extends over 15 amino acids. The CDR3 bases are TGCGCCAGCAGCTTTAGCGGGCAGACCTACAATGAGCAGTTCTTC. It yields the protein CASSFSGQTYNEQFF.

The chain uses TRBV11-3 and TRBJ2-3, with 7 bases matching TRBD1. This CDR3 has 16 amino acids. V lost 4 bases and J lost 2; bases outside the gene matches: 9. Germline CDR1 reads SGHNT; CDR2 reads YENEEA. Here the CDR3 reads CASSSGRDSLTDTQYF. CDR3 nucleotide sequence: TGTGCCAGCAGCTCTGGAAGGGACAGCCTCACAGATACGCAGTATTTT.

The V and J genes are TRBV25-1 and TRBJ2-5; 7 bases match TRBD2. J was trimmed by 5 bases and V by 5 bases; bases with no gene match: 17. The CDR3 contains 17 residues. The germline CDR1 and CDR2 sequences are MGHDK and SYGVNS. In DNA form, the CDR3 reads TGTGCCAGCAGTCACACGAGGGGCGGGAGTCTTTCCGAGACCCAGTACTTC. Amino acid sequence: CASSHTRGGSLSETQYF.

The chain uses TRBV4-1 and TRBJ2-7; a weak D match, TRBD2 (6 bases). In germline, CDR1 is MGHRA, CDR2 YSYEKL. The length of the CDR3 is 18 residues. The V end was cut by 0 bases, the J end by 5 bases, with 23 bases between. The CDR3 DNA sequence: TGCGCCAGCAGCCAAGAAAGGGAATCGGGACTTGGACGGCACGAGCAGTACTTC. As protein: CASSQERESGLGRHEQYF.

V is TRBV7-2 and J is TRBJ2-1; no clear D. V was shortened by 6 bases and J by 1 base, with 16 bases between the two germline ends. The length of the CDR3 is 16 residues. Germline assignment: CDR1 SGHTA and CDR2 FQGNSA. In DNA form, the CDR3 reads TGTGCCAGCAGGGCTCGACGGTCACAGTCCTACAATGAGCAGTTCTTC. Encoded protein: CASRARRSQSYNEQFF.

The CDR3 DNA follows: TGTGCCAGCAGCCCAGAGCGGGACTACGAGCAGTACTTC. Its protein is CASSPERDYEQYF. The chain is built from TRBV9 and TRBJ2-7; TRBD2 matches 7 bases. This CDR3 has 13 residues. Germline CDR1 is SGDLS and CDR2 is YYNGEE. V gave up 4 bases and J gave up 3 bases; unmatched junction bases: 4.

The rearrangement links TRBV7-9 to TRBJ2-7, with 10 bases identical to TRBD1. Germline-derived CDR1 and CDR2 are SEHNR and FQNEAQ (reference sequence). Trimming cost V 4 bases and J 3 bases; bases outside gene matches: 3. This CDR3 has 14 amino acids. CDR3 sequence: CASSSGTGVYEQYF. The CDR3 nucleotides read TGTGCCAGCAGCTCCGGGACAGGGGTCTACGAGCAGTACTTC.

The DNA for the CDR3 is TGTGCCAGCAGCGGCGGGGGTCTAGCGGGAGTGAACGAGCAGTACTTC. Translation: CASSGGGLAGVNEQYF. V usage is TRBV7-2 and J usage is TRBJ2-7; 10 bases agree with TRBD2. This CDR3 contains 16 residues. Trimming at V came to 5 bases and at J to 5 bases, leaving 12 bases not matched to a gene. The germline V gene encodes CDR1 SGHTA and CDR2 FQGNSA.

The table lists this clone with a few counts. The gene calls are TRBV29-1 and TRBJ1-2; D not certain. The V and J ends lost 7 bases and 5 bases respectively, with 11 bases between them. This CDR3 contains 11 residues. Germline V gene lookup returns CDR1 SQVTM and CDR2 ANQGSEA. The CDR3 sequence: CSGQEGYGYTF. In nucleotides, the CDR3 is TGCAGCGGGCAGGAGGGATATGGCTACACCTTC. Looking up the rest from reference TRBV29-1 and TRBJ1-2 gives the full variable domain: SAVISQKPSRDICQRGTSLTIQCQVDSQVTMMFWYRQQPGQSLTLIATANQGSEATYESGFVIDKFPISRPNLTFSTLTVSNMSPEDSSIYLCSGQEGYGYTFGSGTRLTVV.

This clone turned up a few times. The rearrangement joins TRBV30 to TRBJ1-1; 7 bases align to TRBD1. The CDR3 length is 11 residues. J was trimmed by 5 bases and V by 8 bases; bases with no gene match: 5. Germline V gene data show CDR1 as GTSNPN and CDR2 as SVGIG (reference sequence). This chain's CDR3 is CAQGVTTEAFF. Here the CDR3 DNA reads TGTGCCCAGGGGGTTACGACTGAAGCTTTCTTT.

This chain joins TRBV5-1 and TRBJ2-7, with D maybe TRBD1 (5 bases). The CDR3 has 15 amino acids. CDR1 SGHRS and CDR2 YFSETQ come from the germline V gene. The V and J ends lost 0 bases and 3 bases respectively, with 13 bases between them. The CDR3 sequence: CASSLAPGNDYEQYF. Written as DNA, the CDR3 is TGCGCCAGCAGCTTGGCCCCAGGGAATGACTACGAGCAGTACTTC.